Each of the 21 T cell receptor beta chains below was sequenced from the same sample in a study of blood T cell repertoires in COVID-19. Profiled with immunoSEQ multiplex PCR; TCRdb holds only in-frame clones, not every one. The table shows 300,000 to 400,000 clones, with 88% occurring only once. The specimen was peripheral blood. These receptor sequences come from a woman in her 70s with COVID-19, enrolled during active disease.

This chain joins TRBV7-4 and TRBJ1-5; a possible D gene is TRBD1 (5 bases). CDR3 length equals 18 residues. CDR1 and CDR2 (germline): SGHVT, SQSDAQ. Trimming pared 7 bases from V and 1 base from J, leaving 23 bases between. Here the CDR3 DNA reads TGTGCCAGCACCGTCTCCCGCAAGGGGAACAAAAGCAATCAGCCCCAGCATTTT. This encodes CASTVSRKGNKSNQPQHF.

J is TRBJ2-7 and V is TRBV12-5, with D possibly TRBD1 on 6 matching bases. V shed 4 bases and J shed 2 bases, with 15 bases lying between them. The CDR3 is 15 residues long. Germline CDR1 and CDR2: LGHNT and FRNRAP. In nucleotides, the CDR3 is TGTGCTAGTGGTTCGGCAGGGGTTAGGACCTACGAGCAGTACTTC. Its protein is CASGSAGVRTYEQYF. The full variable domain, with the rest looked up from reference TRBV12-5 and TRBJ2-7, is DARVTQTPRHKVTEMGQEVTMRCQPILGHNTVFWYRQTMMQGLELLAYFRNRAPLDDSGMPKDRFSAEMPDATLATLKIQPSEPRDSAVYFCASGSAGVRTYEQYFGPGTRLTVT.

The chain is built from TRBV10-3 and TRBJ2-7, with D possibly matching TRBD2 (7 bases). Germline V CDR1 and CDR2: ENHRY, SYGVKD. Trimming removed 0 bases from V and 6 bases from J, with 12 bases in between. This CDR3 has 14 amino acids. The CDR3 is CAISESGGGSEQYF. CDR3 DNA sequence: TGTGCCATCAGTGAGTCGGGAGGGGGATCCGAGCAGTACTTC.

The chain carries TRBV27 and TRBJ1-5; D unclear. Germline-derived CDR1 and CDR2 are MNHEY and SMNVEV (reference sequence). The CDR3 is 11 residues long. Trimming cost V 8 bases and J 6 bases, with 8 bases left between them. The CDR3 reads CASGRGQPQHF. DNA for the CDR3: TGTGCCAGCGGCCGGGGTCAGCCCCAGCATTTT.

J is TRBJ2-7 and V is TRBV6-5; 12 nucleotides match TRBD1. Germline V gene lookup returns CDR1 MNHEY and CDR2 SVGAGI. V shed 6 bases, J shed 6 bases, and the junction held 3 bases outside the gene matches. The CDR3 loop spans 13 amino acids. The CDR3 reads CASSGTGGLEQYF. In DNA form, the CDR3 reads TGTGCCAGCAGCGGGACAGGGGGCCTCGAGCAGTACTTC.

The chain carries TRBV2 and TRBJ1-4, with 12 bases identical to TRBD1. Germline values: CDR1 SNHLY, CDR2 FYNNEI. The trim removed 3 bases at V and 5 bases at J, leaving 7 bases unmatched. The CDR3 length is 17 residues. CDR3 sequence reads: CASSEGTGGAGNEKLFF. For the CDR3, the DNA is TGTGCCAGCAGTGAGGGGACAGGGGGCGCCGGAAATGAAAAACTGTTTTTT.

CDR3 amino acids: CAITLRTSGGHNEQFF. The CDR3 DNA is TGTGCCATCACACTCCGGACTTCGGGCGGGCACAATGAGCAGTTCTTC. The chain uses TRBV10-3 and TRBJ2-1; tentatively, D is TRBD2 (5 bases). Trimming took 7 bases from V and 5 from J, leaving 21 bases between them. This CDR3 has 16 amino acids. Germline values: CDR1 ENHRY, CDR2 SYGVKD.

Here the CDR3 DNA reads TGTGCCACCAATCCACCGGGACTAGCGGGGTGGATGCTAGGCAATGAGCAGTTCTTC. Its translation is CATNPPGLAGWMLGNEQFF. The V gene is TRBV2, the J gene TRBJ2-1; 13 bases map to TRBD2. The ends lost 10 bases at V and 6 bases at J; junction bases unmatched: 21. The CDR3 spans 19 residues. Germline-derived CDR1 and CDR2 are SNHLY and FYNNEI.

Regarding this clone: Other DNA sequences in the sample encode the same CDR3. The gene calls are TRBV12-3 or TRBV12-4 and TRBJ1-2; D call uncertain. The CDR3 totals 13 residues. Trimming removed 3 bases from V and 2 bases from J, with 7 bases in between. The DNA of the CDR3 is TGTGCCAGCAGTTTGCTACAGAACTATGGCTACACCTTC. This encodes CASSLLQNYGYTF.

The rearrangement uses TRBV9 and TRBJ2-3; 9 nucleotides line up with TRBD2. After removal of 4 bases from V and 2 bases from J, the junction contained 11 bases not matched to a gene. CDR1 and CDR2 from the germline V gene are SGDLS and YYNGEE. CDR3 size: 17 residues. The CDR3 DNA reads TGTGCCAGCAGCCCCTTAGAGCGGGGGGCCATCACAGATACGCAGTATTTT. Translated: CASSPLERGAITDTQYF.

V usage is TRBV28 and J usage is TRBJ2-7; 8 bases are a match to TRBD2. This CDR3 has 15 amino acids. The V gene's germline CDR1 is MDHEN and CDR2 SYDVKM. Trimming removed 5 bases from V and 0 bases from J; junction bases left unmatched: 6. The CDR3 loop is CASSAGGGRSYEQYF. In DNA form, the CDR3 reads TGTGCCAGCAGTGCGGGGGGAGGGCGCTCCTACGAGCAGTACTTC.

The chain recombines TRBV9 with TRBJ1-4; D perhaps matches TRBD1 (5 bases). Trimming removed 1 base from V and 8 bases from J, with 12 bases in between. This CDR3 region has 14 residues. CDR1 SGDLS and CDR2 YYNGEE come from the germline V gene. The CDR3 DNA reads TGTGCCAGCAGCGTAAGCGGGGCGGGGGAAAAACTGTTTTTT. Translating gives CASSVSGAGEKLFF.

This chain uses TRBV5-1 with TRBJ2-1; 9 nucleotides line up with TRBD2. J was trimmed by 0 bases and V by 4 bases; bases with no gene match: 5. Germline assignment: CDR1 SGHRS and CDR2 YFSETQ. The CDR3 spans 16 residues. CDR3 nucleotide sequence: TGCGCCAGCAGCGTGACTAGCGGCGCCTCCTACAATGAGCAGTTCTTC. Translation: CASSVTSGASYNEQFF.

The chain employs TRBV19 and TRBJ1-2; 10 bases agree with TRBD1. The CDR3 is 16 amino acids. Trimming at V came to 6 bases and at J to 1 base, leaving 8 bases not matched to a gene. Germline V gene lookup returns CDR1 LNHDA and CDR2 SQIVND (reference sequence). The CDR3 reads CASSPTGGLLNYGYTF. DNA of the CDR3: TGTGCCAGTAGCCCGACAGGGGGCCTGCTTAACTATGGCTACACCTTC.

This chain joins TRBV7-2 and TRBJ1-5, with D perhaps matching TRBD1 (5 bases). The CDR3 loop spans 16 amino acids. V lost 4 bases and J lost 1, with 14 bases in between. Germline CDR1 is SGHTA and CDR2 is FQGNSA. The CDR3 DNA sequence: TGTGCCAGCAGCTCCGGACATCCACGAAGCAATCAGCCCCAGCATTTT. Translation gives CASSSGHPRSNQPQHF. Looking up the rest from reference TRBV7-2 and TRBJ1-5 gives the full variable domain: GAGVSQSPSNKVTEKGKDVELRCDPISGHTALYWYRQSLGQGLEFLIYFQGNSAPDKSGLPSDRFSAERTGGSVSTLTIQRTQQEDSAVYLCASSSGHPRSNQPQHFGDGTRLSIL.

This clone was observed once. This chain connects TRBV12-3 or TRBV12-4 to TRBJ1-1; weak D call: TRBD1 (6 bases). Trimming cost V 3 bases and J 9 bases, with 14 bases left between them. There are 13 residues in the CDR3. CDR3 in DNA: TGTGCCAGCAGTTTTCGGGGGGCTAGCCAAGCTTTCTTT. This gives the protein CASSFRGASQAFF.

This chain links TRBV5-1 with TRBJ1-2; no clear D gene. V dropped 0 bases and J dropped 14 bases, with 20 bases sitting between them. The CDR3 is 14 residues long. Germline CDR1 SGHRS, CDR2 YFSETQ. The chain's CDR3 is CASSLDRAIWAGTF. The CDR3 region has the DNA TGCGCCAGCAGCTTGGATCGGGCCATTTGGGCGGGAACCTTC.

The chain employs TRBV6-5 and TRBJ1-2; 7 bases are a match to TRBD1. J lost 7 bases, V lost 6 bases, and 14 bases had no gene match. The CDR3 loop spans 15 amino acids. Germline V lookup: CDR1 MNHEY, CDR2 SVGAGI. This CDR3 reads CASRQPGQLFFGYTF. As DNA, the CDR3 is TGTGCCAGCAGGCAACCGGGACAGTTGTTTTTTGGCTACACCTTC.

This clone came up once. The V and J genes are TRBV18 and TRBJ1-3; D not certain. Germline-derived CDR1 and CDR2 are KGHSH and LQKENI. Trimming left V 2 bases short and J 1 base short, with 15 bases between. The CDR3 is 17 amino acids. In DNA form, the CDR3 reads TGTGCCAGCTCACCATTGGCGAAGGGAGAATCTGGAAACACCATATATTTT. Its translation is CASSPLAKGESGNTIYF.

The genes are TRBV9 and TRBJ2-2, with D perhaps matching TRBD2 (5 bases). Trimming pared 6 bases from V and 4 bases from J, leaving 10 bases between. The CDR3 spans 13 residues. Germline V CDR1 and CDR2: SGDLS, YYNGEE. CDR3 amino acids: CASNTRGTGELFF. DNA of the CDR3: TGTGCCAGCAACACTCGGGGCACCGGGGAGCTGTTTTTT.

The chain employs TRBV6-6 and TRBJ2-5, with TRBD1 matching over 7 bases. The germline CDR1 and CDR2 sequences are MNHNY and SVGAGI (reference sequence). V gave up 8 bases and J gave up 2 bases; unmatched junction bases: 5. The CDR3 length is 13 residues. CDR3 amino acids: CASRGGVQETQYF. For the CDR3, the DNA is TGTGCCAGCCGAGGGGGCGTACAAGAGACCCAGTACTTC.